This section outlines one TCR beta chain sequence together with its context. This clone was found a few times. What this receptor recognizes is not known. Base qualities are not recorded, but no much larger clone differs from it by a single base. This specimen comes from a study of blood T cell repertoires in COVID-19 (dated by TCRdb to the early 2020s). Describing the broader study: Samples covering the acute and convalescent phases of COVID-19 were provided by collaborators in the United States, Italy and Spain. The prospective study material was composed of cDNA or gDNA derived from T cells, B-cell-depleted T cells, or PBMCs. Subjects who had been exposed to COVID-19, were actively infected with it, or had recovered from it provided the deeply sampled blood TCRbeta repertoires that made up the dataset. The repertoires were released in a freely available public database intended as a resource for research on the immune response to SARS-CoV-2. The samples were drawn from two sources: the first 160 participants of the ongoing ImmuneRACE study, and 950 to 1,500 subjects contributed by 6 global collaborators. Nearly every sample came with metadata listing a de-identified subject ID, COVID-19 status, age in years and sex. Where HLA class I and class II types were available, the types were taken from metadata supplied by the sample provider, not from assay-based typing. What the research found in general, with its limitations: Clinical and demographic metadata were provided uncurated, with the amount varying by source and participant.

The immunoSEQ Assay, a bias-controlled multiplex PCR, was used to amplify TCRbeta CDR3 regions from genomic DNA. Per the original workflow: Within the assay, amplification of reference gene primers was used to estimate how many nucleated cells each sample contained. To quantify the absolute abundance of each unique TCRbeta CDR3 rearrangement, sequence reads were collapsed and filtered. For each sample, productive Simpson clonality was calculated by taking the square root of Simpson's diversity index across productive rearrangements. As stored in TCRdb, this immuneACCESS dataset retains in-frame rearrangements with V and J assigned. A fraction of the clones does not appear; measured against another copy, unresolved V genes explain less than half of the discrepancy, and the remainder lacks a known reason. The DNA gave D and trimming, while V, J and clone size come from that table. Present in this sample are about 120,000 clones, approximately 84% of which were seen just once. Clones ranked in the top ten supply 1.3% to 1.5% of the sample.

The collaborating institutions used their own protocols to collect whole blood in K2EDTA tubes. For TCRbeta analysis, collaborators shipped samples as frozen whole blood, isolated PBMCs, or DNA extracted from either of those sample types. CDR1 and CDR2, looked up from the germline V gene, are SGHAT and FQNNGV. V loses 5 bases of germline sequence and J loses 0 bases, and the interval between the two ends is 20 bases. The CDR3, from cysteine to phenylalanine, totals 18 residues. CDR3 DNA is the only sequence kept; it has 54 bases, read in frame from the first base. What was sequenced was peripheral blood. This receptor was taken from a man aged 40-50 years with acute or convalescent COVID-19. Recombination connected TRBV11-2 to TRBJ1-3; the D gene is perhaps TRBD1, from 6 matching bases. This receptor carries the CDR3 CASSRTGTPLSSGNTIYF. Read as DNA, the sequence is TGTGCCAGCAGCCGAACTGGGACACCTCTCAGCTCTGGAAACACCATATATTTT.